A selection of T cell receptor beta chains follows, all from one sample in a study of blood T cell repertoires in COVID-19. The table came from immunoSEQ multiplex PCR; TCRdb's copy has only in-frame clones and leaves some out. The data hold roughly 100,000 clones, with roughly 80% observed a single time. Input material: peripheral blood. The receptors here all came from a woman of 80 years or more with acute or convalescent COVID-19. CDR3s include the opening cysteine and the closing phenylalanine or tryptophan. D genes are given only for firm matches. Clone size is shown for a subset of rows, as once, few, many or a class of expanded clone.

j_call: TRBJ2-5; clone_size: NA; d_call: TRBD2; v_call: TRBV27; cdr3_aa: CATGGLAGEGGETQYF; cdr3_nt: TGTGCCACCGGGGGACTAGCGGGAGAGGGAGGAGAGACCCAGTACTTC
j_call: TRBJ1-2; clone_size: NA; d_call: TRBD1; v_call: TRBV6-5; cdr3_aa: CASSTGGYGYTF; cdr3_nt: TGTGCCAGCAGTACAGGGGGGTATGGCTACACCTTC
j_call: TRBJ2-2; clone_size: NA; d_call: TRBD1; v_call: TRBV19; cdr3_aa: CASRDRGSGTGELFF; cdr3_nt: TGTGCCAGTAGGGACAGGGGTAGCGGCACCGGGGAGCTGTTTTTT
j_call: TRBJ2-5; clone_size: NA; d_call: TRBD2; v_call: TRBV10-3; cdr3_aa: CATSPGLAGLLQETQYF; cdr3_nt: TGTGCCACCTCTCCGGGGCTAGCGGGGTTATTGCAAGAGACCCAGTACTTC
j_call: TRBJ1-3; clone_size: few; d_call: TRBD1; v_call: TRBV3-1/TRBV3-2; cdr3_aa: CASSRRGQGANTIYF; cdr3_nt: TGTGCCAGCAGCCGAAGGGGACAGGGGGCCAACACCATATATTTT
j_call: TRBJ1-1; clone_size: NA; d_call: NA; v_call: TRBV5-1; cdr3_aa: CASSLAWGQPEAFF; cdr3_nt: TGCGCCAGCAGCTTGGCTTGGGGCCAGCCTGAAGCTTTCTTT
j_call: TRBJ1-6; clone_size: NA; d_call: TRBD1; v_call: TRBV27; cdr3_aa: CASSFPLQWDRRMEERSYNSPLHF; cdr3_nt: TGTGCCAGCAGTTTCCCCCTTCAATGGGACAGAAGAATGGAAGAAAGATCCTATAATTCACCCCTCCACTTT
j_call: TRBJ1-2; clone_size: NA; d_call: TRBD1; v_call: TRBV28; cdr3_aa: CASRRDRNYGYTF; cdr3_nt: TGTGCCAGCAGGCGGGACAGGAACTATGGCTACACCTTC
j_call: TRBJ1-4; clone_size: NA; d_call: NA; v_call: TRBV6-5; cdr3_aa: CASSSHATNEKLFF; cdr3_nt: TGTGCCAGCAGCTCACATGCAACTAATGAAAAACTGTTTTTT
j_call: TRBJ2-4; clone_size: few; d_call: TRBD1; v_call: TRBV5-1; cdr3_aa: CASSLAGQGNIQYF; cdr3_nt: TGCGCCAGCAGCTTGGCGGGACAGGGAAACATTCAGTACTTC
j_call: TRBJ2-5; clone_size: NA; d_call: NA; v_call: TRBV7-2; cdr3_aa: CASSLRDSRYQETQYF; cdr3_nt: TGTGCCAGCAGCTTACGAGACAGCCGGTACCAAGAGACCCAGTACTTC
j_call: TRBJ2-7; clone_size: few; d_call: TRBD1; v_call: TRBV5-4; cdr3_aa: CASSLGTGVYEQYF; cdr3_nt: TGTGCCAGCAGCTTAGGGACAGGGGTGTACGAGCAGTACTTC
j_call: TRBJ2-3; clone_size: NA; d_call: TRBD2; v_call: TRBV5-5; cdr3_aa: CASSTLAGPTDTQYF; cdr3_nt: TGTGCCAGCAGCACATTAGCGGGACCCACAGATACGCAGTATTTT
j_call: TRBJ2-7; clone_size: NA; d_call: NA; v_call: TRBV21-1; cdr3_aa: CASRTLDRLEQYF; cdr3_nt: TGTGCCAGCAGAACGCTGGACAGGCTCGAGCAGTACTTC
j_call: TRBJ2-3; clone_size: NA; d_call: TRBD1; v_call: TRBV6-5; cdr3_aa: CASKARDRFTDTQYF; cdr3_nt: TGTGCCAGCAAGGCTAGGGACAGGTTCACAGATACGCAGTATTTT
j_call: TRBJ2-3; clone_size: once; d_call: TRBD2; v_call: TRBV24-1; cdr3_aa: CATSRGGSADTQYF; cdr3_nt: TGTGCCACCAGTCGGGGCGGGAGCGCAGATACGCAGTATTTT
j_call: TRBJ2-7; clone_size: NA; d_call: TRBD2; v_call: TRBV28; cdr3_aa: CASSLPLAGGPLEQYF; cdr3_nt: TGTGCCAGCAGTCTCCCCCTCGCGGGAGGGCCCCTCGAGCAGTACTTC
j_call: TRBJ2-2; clone_size: NA; d_call: NA; v_call: TRBV12-3/TRBV12-4; cdr3_aa: CASSFGGSGELFF; cdr3_nt: TGTGCCAGCAGTTTTGGGGGGTCCGGGGAGCTGTTTTTT
j_call: TRBJ1-1; clone_size: NA; d_call: NA; v_call: TRBV7-8; cdr3_aa: CASSFGINTEAFF; cdr3_nt: TGTGCCAGCAGCTTCGGGATCAACACTGAAGCTTTCTTT
j_call: TRBJ2-7; clone_size: NA; d_call: TRBD2; v_call: TRBV6-5; cdr3_aa: CASRKLAGSVEQYF; cdr3_nt: TGTGCCAGCAGGAAACTAGCGGGAAGTGTCGAGCAGTACTTC
j_call: TRBJ2-1; clone_size: NA; d_call: TRBD1; v_call: TRBV27; cdr3_aa: CASSPGQGYSYNEQFF; cdr3_nt: TGTGCCAGCAGTCCGGGACAGGGCTACTCCTACAATGAGCAGTTCTTC
j_call: TRBJ1-3; clone_size: NA; d_call: NA; v_call: TRBV19; cdr3_aa: CASSIDEGLLSGNTIYF; cdr3_nt: TGTGCCAGTAGTATAGACGAAGGACTGCTCTCTGGAAACACCATATATTTT
j_call: TRBJ1-3; clone_size: few; d_call: TRBD1; v_call: TRBV5-8; cdr3_aa: CASSRGTGRNTIYF; cdr3_nt: TGTGCCAGCAGCCGAGGGACAGGGAGGAACACCATATATTTT
j_call: TRBJ1-5; clone_size: NA; d_call: NA; v_call: TRBV30; cdr3_aa: CAWSVAGDQPQHF; cdr3_nt: TGTGCCTGGAGTGTGGCAGGTGATCAGCCCCAGCATTTT
j_call: TRBJ2-1; clone_size: few; d_call: NA; v_call: TRBV24-1; cdr3_aa: CATSEGRSNEQFF; cdr3_nt: TGTGCCACCAGTGAGGGGAGGAGCAATGAGCAGTTCTTC
j_call: TRBJ2-1; clone_size: once; d_call: TRBD2; v_call: TRBV25-1; cdr3_aa: CASSRQAGAFYNEQFF; cdr3_nt: TGTGCCAGCAGTCGACAAGCGGGAGCTTTCTACAATGAGCAGTTCTTC
j_call: TRBJ2-1; clone_size: NA; d_call: NA; v_call: TRBV10-3; cdr3_aa: CAISESRTEDTNEQFF; cdr3_nt: TGTGCCATCAGTGAAAGTAGGACAGAGGACACCAATGAGCAGTTCTTC
j_call: TRBJ2-7; clone_size: NA; d_call: TRBD1; v_call: TRBV7-9; cdr3_aa: CASGSLRDRAGEQYF; cdr3_nt: TGTGCCAGCGGGTCTTTACGGGACAGGGCGGGCGAGCAGTACTTC